This entry features one T cell receptor beta chain sequence. The sample originates from a study of T cell changes during pregnancy in multiple sclerosis. V was pared by 8 bases and J by 1 base, with 4 bases of the junction left unmatched. This CDR3 is built from 14 residues. CDR1 and CDR2 from the germline V gene are MNHEY and SVGAGI. The method was immunoSEQ multiplex PCR; TCRdb's version includes in-frame clones alone and lacks a portion of them. The sample includes 45,000 to 50,000 clones, about 91% of them seen just once. The sample in question was CD4+ T cells from peripheral blood mononuclear cells, obtained in the second trimester of pregnancy. The J gene is TRBJ1-2, the V gene TRBV6-5, with 10 bases aligning to TRBD1. The sequence was obtained from a female donor in good health, enrolled as a control in a pregnancy study. The CDR3 sequence is CASGQGVVNYGYTF. The CDR3 region has the DNA TGTGCCAGCGGACAGGGGGTAGTTAACTATGGCTACACCTTC.